This is a list of T cell receptor beta chains from one sample in a study of T cell repertoires in cytomegalovirus infection. These receptors' targets are unknown. TCRdb itself ran the reads through MiXCR, one entry per CDR3 protein. The sample includes around 900,000 distinct CDR3 sequences, less than 40% of them seen just once. The sample was cultured CD8+ T cells from PBMCs, taken from culture after CMV antigen stimulation. These receptors were obtained from a human donor in good health (CMV status not recorded). Some clones in this sample may be carry-over from other donors' samples. CDR3s include the opening cysteine and the closing phenylalanine or tryptophan. The D gene is left open where the match is weak. A clone size is listed for some rows: how often the clone was seen (once, few, many), or a class if it is expanded.

CDR3	DNA	size	V	J	D
CASSAEAGGYEQYF	TGTGCCAGCAGCGCAGAGGCGGGAGGATACGAGCAGTACTTC	many	TRBV28	TRBJ2-7	TRBD2
CASSYSPGQVTNTGELFF	TGTGCCAGCAGTTACTCCCCCGGACAGGTGACGAACACCGGGGAGCTGTTTTTT	many	TRBV6-2/TRBV6-3	TRBJ2-2	TRBD1
CAISEENTGELFF	TGTGCCATCAGTGAGGAGAACACCGGGGAGCTGTTTTTT	-	TRBV10-3	TRBJ2-2	-
CASSFSGTNTDTQYF	TGTGCCAGCAGTTTCTCCGGGACAAACACAGATACGCAGTATTTT	few	TRBV12-3/TRBV12-4	TRBJ2-3	-
CASRPRDSGNTEAFF	TGCGCCAGCAGACCCAGGGACAGCGGGAACACTGAAGCTTTCTTT	-	TRBV4-3	TRBJ1-1	TRBD1
CASSLVAPGELFF	TGTGCCAGCAGCCTCGTCGCACCCGGGGAGCTGTTTTTT	-	TRBV13	TRBJ2-2	-
CASSRRGGGLGNEQVF	TGTGCCAGCAGCAGACGCGGGGGGGGCTTGGGGAATGAGCAGGTCTTC	-	TRBV11-3	TRBJ2-1	TRBD2
CASSLPGDEQFF	TGTGCCAGCAGTTTACCTGGGGATGAGCAGTTCTTC	many	TRBV12-3/TRBV12-4	TRBJ2-1	-
CASSFGGVNEKLFF	TGTGCCAGCAGCTTTGGGGGAGTTAATGAAAAACTGTTTTTT	-	TRBV7-9	TRBJ1-4	-
CAGTTGTGTEAFF	TGTGCCGGGACGACAGGGACGGGCACTGAAGCTTTCTTT	-	TRBV6-6	TRBJ1-1	TRBD1
CATSDPDRATGELFF	TGTGCCACCAGTGACCCCGACAGGGCCACCGGGGAGCTGTTTTTT	-	TRBV24-1	TRBJ2-2	TRBD1
CASSHRTGNTEAFF	TGCGCCAGCAGCCATAGGACAGGGAACACTGAAGCTTTCTTT	few	TRBV4-1	TRBJ1-1	TRBD1
CASSTPRTGRFVNEQFF	TGTGCCAGCAGCACCCCCCGGACAGGGAGGTTTGTGAATGAGCAGTTCTTC	few	TRBV7-9	TRBJ2-1	TRBD1
CASSVTGTHYTEAFF	TGTGCCAGCAGCGTCACCGGGACACACTACACTGAAGCTTTCTTT	-	TRBV5-8	TRBJ1-1	-
CASSSPLAGRELFF	TGTGCCAGCAGCTCACCCTTAGCTGGGCGGGAGCTGTTTTTT	-	TRBV7-6	TRBJ2-2	-
CASSHNPLQGLEFF	TGTGCCAGCAGCCACAACCCGTTACAGGGATTAGAGTTTTTT	few	TRBV7-8	TRBJ1-4	-
CASSTPGTGVYNEQFF	TGTGCCAGCAGCACCCCCGGGACAGGGGTCTACAATGAGCAGTTCTTC	many	TRBV11-2	TRBJ2-1	TRBD1
CASSPRTTTRNTEAFF	TGTGCCAGTAGTCCCAGGACAACTACGAGGAACACTGAAGCTTTCTTT	-	TRBV19	TRBJ1-1	-
CASSLLGDRGQPQHF	TGTGCCAGCAGTTTATTAGGGGACAGGGGTCAGCCCCAGCATTTT	-	TRBV27	TRBJ1-5	TRBD1
CASSFPDRGTDTQYF	TGTGCCAGCAGCTTCCCGGACAGGGGTACAGATACGCAGTATTTT	few	TRBV7-3	TRBJ2-3	TRBD1
CASSLNRDINQPQHF	TGTGCCAGCAGCTTAAACCGGGACATAAATCAGCCCCAGCATTTT	many	TRBV7-2	TRBJ1-5	-
CASSLNWGLPSYNEQFF	TGTGCCAGCAGCTTAAATTGGGGCCTGCCCTCCTACAATGAGCAGTTCTTC	many	TRBV7-8	TRBJ2-1	-
CASSYLTRDEQYF	TGTGCCAGCAGTTACTTGACAAGGGACGAGCAGTACTTC	-	TRBV6-5	TRBJ2-7	-
CASSFGPSGANVLTF	TGTGCCAGCAGTTTTGGGCCCTCTGGGGCCAACGTCCTGACTTTC	-	TRBV28	TRBJ2-6	-
CASSYFRTPREEQYF	TGTGCCAGCAGTTACTTTCGGACGCCCCGAGAAGAGCAGTACTTC	-	TRBV6-5	TRBJ2-7	-
CASSFGTLGVNTEAFF	TGTGCCAGCAGCTTCGGGACCCTAGGGGTGAACACTGAAGCTTTCTTT	many	TRBV7-2	TRBJ1-1	-
CASRQGLWNTEAFF	TGTGCCAGCAGACAGGGACTTTGGAACACTGAAGCTTTCTTT	-	TRBV6-2/TRBV6-3	TRBJ1-1	-
CASSLLAGLAGPTGELFF	TGTGCCAGCAGCCTCCTCGCGGGACTAGCGGGTCCCACCGGGGAGCTGTTTTTT	-	TRBV7-9	TRBJ2-2	TRBD2
CANAPAGAYNEQFF	TGTGCCAACGCCCCGGCGGGGGCCTACAATGAGCAGTTCTTC	many	TRBV6-1	TRBJ2-1	TRBD2
CASIRGGLAFF	TGTGCCAGCATCCGGGGGGGGTTAGCTTTCTTT	-	TRBV5-6	TRBJ1-1	-
CASGLRPEETQYF	TGTGCCAGCGGCCTAAGACCAGAAGAGACCCAGTACTTC	-	TRBV5-4	TRBJ2-5	-
CASSPTGIGYGYTF	TGTGCCAGCAGTCCCACGGGGATAGGGTATGGCTACACCTTC	many	TRBV27	TRBJ1-2	-
CASSLIRQGRSNEQFF	TGTGCCAGCAGCCTAATACGACAGGGGCGAAGCAATGAGCAGTTCTTC	-	TRBV7-6	TRBJ2-1	TRBD1
CASSQGQDVSYEQYF	TGCGCCAGCAGCCAAGGACAGGATGTCTCCTACGAGCAGTACTTC	-	TRBV4-1	TRBJ2-7	-
CASWDTSANTGELFF	TGTGCCAGCTGGGACACTTCCGCGAACACCGGGGAGCTGTTTTTT	few	TRBV2	TRBJ2-2	-
CAILSGDYGYTF	TGTGCCATTCTCTCCGGGGACTATGGCTACACCTTC	few	TRBV10-3	TRBJ1-2	-
CVAGTSSAGELFF	TGTGTCGCTGGGACTAGTTCCGCCGGGGAGCTGTTTTTT	-	TRBV10-3	TRBJ2-2	TRBD2
CASSFSGGRTEAFF	TGTGCCAGCAGTTTTTCGGGGGGCCGGACTGAAGCTTTCTTT	many	TRBV12-3/TRBV12-4	TRBJ1-1	-
CASAGAGDGYTF	TGCGCCAGCGCGGGGGCAGGGGATGGCTACACCTTC	-	TRBV4-1	TRBJ1-2	-
CASSTSDRGPLHF	TGTGCCAGCAGCACATCCGACAGGGGACCCCTCCACTTT	-	TRBV7-6	TRBJ1-6	TRBD1
CASSQANGFVGGGGYEQYF	TGTGCCAGCAGCCAAGCGAATGGATTCGTGGGGGGAGGAGGCTACGAGCAGTACTTC	few	TRBV14	TRBJ2-7	-
CASSSPMGRGTEAFF	TGTGCCAGCAGCTCCCCGATGGGGAGGGGCACTGAAGCTTTCTTT	-	TRBV7-9	TRBJ1-1	-
CASSYRGIEQYF	TGTGCCAGCAGTTACCGCGGGATAGAGCAGTACTTC	few	TRBV6-6	TRBJ2-7	-
CASSVEGGGNTEAFF	TGTGCCAGCAGCGTAGAGGGGGGAGGGAACACTGAAGCTTTCTTT	-	TRBV9	TRBJ1-1	-
CASSLRLAGGTDTQYF	TGTGCCAGCAGCCTTAGACTAGCGGGGGGTACAGATACGCAGTATTTT	-	TRBV7-3	TRBJ2-3	TRBD2
CASSRMGAGMETNQPQHF	TGTGCCAGCAGTAGGATGGGGGCAGGGATGGAGACGAATCAGCCCCAGCATTTT	many	TRBV6-1	TRBJ1-5	-
CASNEGRETQYF	TGTGCCAGCAATGAGGGTCGGGAGACCCAGTACTTC	-	TRBV6-6	TRBJ2-5	-
CASNLAGGPEQYF	TGTGCCAGTAATTTGGCGGGGGGGCCCGAGCAGTACTTC	-	TRBV19	TRBJ2-7	TRBD2
CSASPLGDGAYNEQFF	TGCAGTGCTAGTCCTCTAGGTGACGGTGCCTACAATGAGCAGTTCTTC	-	TRBV20-1	TRBJ2-1	-
CASSQDRAYEQYF	TGCGCCAGCAGCCAAGACAGGGCCTACGAGCAGTACTTC	many	TRBV4-1	TRBJ2-7	-
CASSFSRFNYGYTF	TGTGCCAGCAGTTTCTCCAGGTTCAACTATGGCTACACCTTC	many	TRBV27	TRBJ1-2	-
CASSPIGHLGQPQHF	TGTGCCAGCAGTCCAATCGGGCACCTCGGGCAGCCCCAGCATTTT	few	TRBV27	TRBJ1-5	-
CANSLLGQGLYEQYF	TGCGCCAACAGCTTGTTAGGACAGGGGCTCTACGAGCAGTACTTC	-	TRBV5-1	TRBJ2-7	TRBD1
CASRWTSGGVDTQYF	TGTGCCAGCAGATGGACTAGCGGGGGGGTAGATACGCAGTATTTT	few	TRBV12-3/TRBV12-4	TRBJ2-3	TRBD2
CARSGTSTDTQYF	TGTGCCAGGTCGGGGACTAGCACAGATACGCAGTATTTT	few	TRBV19	TRBJ2-3	-
CASSMSGVSTDTQYF	TGTGCCAGCAGCATGAGCGGAGTCTCCACAGATACGCAGTATTTT	-	TRBV7-3	TRBJ2-3	-
CASTMDPAGLLWEDTQYF	TGTGCCAGCACGATGGACCCAGCCGGCCTACTTTGGGAGGATACGCAGTATTTT	-	TRBV7-9	TRBJ2-3	-
CASSLSPGQGGELFF	TGCGCCAGCAGCCTCTCCCCCGGACAGGGCGGGGAGCTGTTTTTT	-	TRBV4-1	TRBJ2-2	TRBD1
CASSVGKSPQYF	TGTGCCAGCAGCGTAGGGAAGAGTCCGCAGTACTTC	few	TRBV9	TRBJ2-5	-
CASSLASIDRTNTEAFF	TGTGCCAGCAGCTTAGCAAGCATTGACAGGACAAACACTGAAGCTTTCTTT	many	TRBV7-6	TRBJ1-1	-